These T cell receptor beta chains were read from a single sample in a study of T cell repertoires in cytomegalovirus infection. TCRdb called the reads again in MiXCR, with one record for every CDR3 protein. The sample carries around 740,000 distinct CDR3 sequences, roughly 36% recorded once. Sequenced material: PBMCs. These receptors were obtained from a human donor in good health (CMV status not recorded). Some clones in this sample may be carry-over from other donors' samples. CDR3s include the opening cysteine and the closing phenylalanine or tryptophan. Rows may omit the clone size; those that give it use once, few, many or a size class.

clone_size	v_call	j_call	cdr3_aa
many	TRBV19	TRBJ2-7	CASSVVGGPYEQYF
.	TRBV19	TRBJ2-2	CASSTSRVNTGELFF
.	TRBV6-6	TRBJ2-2	CASRRQENTGELFF
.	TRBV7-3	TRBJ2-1	CASSFLAESSYNEQFF
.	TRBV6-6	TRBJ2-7	CASSYLNRGSYEQYF
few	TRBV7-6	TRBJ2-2	CASSSTPNRGRYTGELFF
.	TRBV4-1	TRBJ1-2	CASSQASGTGGSYGYTF
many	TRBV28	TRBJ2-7	CASTKGGGSYEQYF
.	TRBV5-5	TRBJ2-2	CASSLETGTYTGELFF
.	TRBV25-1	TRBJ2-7	CASRTQRDEQYF
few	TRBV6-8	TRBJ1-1	CASSREGQRYTEAFF
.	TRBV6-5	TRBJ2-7	CASSYQGGSPYEQYF
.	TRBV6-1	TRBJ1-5	CAGSEGFRWGNQPQHF
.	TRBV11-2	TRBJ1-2	CASSLERGARYGYTF
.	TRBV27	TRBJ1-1	CASSYRDRGTGTEAFF
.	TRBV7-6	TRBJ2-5	CASSHKDRGVEIQYF
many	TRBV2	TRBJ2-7	CASSPLAYSYEQYF
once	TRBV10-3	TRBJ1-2	CASRQGTGNYGYTF
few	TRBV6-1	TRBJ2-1	CASSPRKREQFF
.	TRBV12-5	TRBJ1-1	CASGPEARMAAFF
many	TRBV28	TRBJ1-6	CASSPSQGTNSPLHF
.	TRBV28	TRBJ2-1	CASSLYARAYNEQFF
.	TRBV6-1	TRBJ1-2	CASSTTQAGRPYGYTF
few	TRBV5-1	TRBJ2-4	CASSLVGLKNIQYF
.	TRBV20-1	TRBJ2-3	CSARGSRGRRDTQYF
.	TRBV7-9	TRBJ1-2	CASSLQTIGRGYTF
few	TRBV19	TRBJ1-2	CASSMTGDRLYGYTF
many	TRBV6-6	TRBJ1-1	CASSYSGAAEAFF
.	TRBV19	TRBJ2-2	CASSIRERGGELFF
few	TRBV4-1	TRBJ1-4	CASSYSLTGGGEKLFF
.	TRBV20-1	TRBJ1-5	CSAIRDRGLEQPQHF
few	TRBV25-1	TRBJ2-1	CASSENLAGIDEQFF
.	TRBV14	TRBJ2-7	CASSPETRGYEQYF
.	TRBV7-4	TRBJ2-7	CASSFRGGGRDEQYF
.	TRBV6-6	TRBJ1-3	CASSYHSRGSSGNTIYF
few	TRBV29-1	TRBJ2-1	CSVESEERNEQFF
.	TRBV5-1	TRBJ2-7	CARTRQARDEQYF
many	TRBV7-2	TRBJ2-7	CASSSARLAVSFYEQYF
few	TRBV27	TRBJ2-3	CETGGGPSTDTQYF